These 29 T cell receptor beta chains originate from one sample sequenced in a study of cytotoxic CD8 clonotypes in ibrutinib-treated CLL. Measured with immunoSEQ multiplex PCR; TCRdb has only the in-frame clones, and not every one. The sample has 50,000 to 70,000 clones, 50% to 70% seen once. Here the sequenced sample was PBMCs, taken at disease progression, from a patient treated with ibrutinib. The receptors originated from a human donor with chronic lymphocytic leukemia.

This chain connects TRBV30 to TRBJ2-3; 9 bases align to TRBD2. Germline V CDR1 and CDR2: GTSNPN, SVGIG (reference sequence). V gave up 2 bases and J gave up 14 bases; unmatched junction bases: 8. The CDR3 totals 12 residues. CDR3 sequence reads: CAWSSLAGLRYF. The CDR3 DNA reads TGTGCCTGGAGTTCTCTAGCGGGACTACGGTATTTT.

This clone appeared a few times. This chain joins TRBV4-1 and TRBJ2-5; the D gene could be TRBD1 or TRBD2 (6 bases each). CDR1 MGHRA and CDR2 YSYEKL come from the germline V gene. The CDR3 has 14 amino acids. Trimming shortened V by 2 bases and J by 5 bases, and 12 bases separated the two germline ends. The CDR3 reads CASSQNGGRETQYF. The CDR3 DNA sequence: TGCGCCAGCAGCCAAAACGGGGGCCGGGAGACCCAGTACTTC.

The gene calls are TRBV4-2 and TRBJ2-7, with D possibly TRBD1 on 5 matching bases. V lost 0 bases, J lost 3 bases, and 9 bases lay in between. Germline CDR1 reads LGHNA; CDR2 reads YNFKEQ. The CDR3 sequence is 14 residues long. CDR3 sequence (DNA): TGTGCCAGCAGCCAAGACAGGGTTCTCTACGAGCAGTACTTC. Encoded protein: CASSQDRVLYEQYF.

The chain combines TRBV6-5 with TRBJ1-1; perhaps TRBD1 as D (5 bases). The V gene's germline CDR1 is MNHEY and CDR2 SVGAGI. Trimming shortened V by 2 bases and J by 12 bases, and 19 bases separated the two germline ends. The CDR3 length is 14 residues. CDR3 DNA: TGTGCCAGCAGTTACAGGAGGACACGGACCGAATCTTTCTTT. This gives the protein CASSYRRTRTESFF.

This clone appeared many times. The chain employs TRBV10-3 and TRBJ2-1; 7 bases are shared with TRBD1. This CDR3 has 12 residues. V trimming: 9 bases; J trimming: 4 bases; junction bases outside the gene matches: 3. The germline gives CDR1 ENHRY, CDR2 SYGVKD. CDR3 DNA sequence: TGTGCCATTAGACAGGGTTACAATGAGCAGTTCTTC. Translated: CAIRQGYNEQFF.

J is TRBJ2-1 and V is TRBV7-2; 12 positions agree with TRBD2. Trimming cost V 8 bases and J 8 bases; bases outside gene matches: 4. The CDR3 contains 13 residues. Looked up from germline, CDR1 is SGHTA and CDR2 is FQGNSA. CDR3 nucleotides: TGTGCCAGCGCGACTAGCGGGAGTTATGAGCAGTTCTTC. Its translation: CASATSGSYEQFF.

The count of this clone is one. This rearrangement joins TRBV5-1 to TRBJ1-1, with D perhaps matching TRBD1 (6 bases). The CDR3 length is 15 residues. V was shortened by 0 bases and J by 0 bases, with 9 bases between the two germline ends. CDR1 SGHRS and CDR2 YFSETQ come from the germline V gene. The chain's CDR3 is CASSLVDSLNTEAFF. Written as DNA, the CDR3 is TGCGCCAGCAGCTTGGTGGACAGCCTGAACACTGAAGCTTTCTTT.

The chain employs TRBV6-1 and TRBJ2-7; 11 nucleotides align to TRBD1. The V gene's germline CDR1 is MNHNS and CDR2 SASEGT. The CDR3 loop spans 13 amino acids. With 10 bases clipped from V and 7 bases from J, the junction kept 9 bases outside the gene matches. CDR3 bases: TGTGCCATCCAAGGACAGGGGGCACAAGAGCAGTACTTC. It translates to CAIQGQGAQEQYF.

The genes are TRBV7-6 and TRBJ1-1, with D possibly being TRBD1 (5 bases). Per germline, CDR1 SGHVS and CDR2 FNYEAQ. The CDR3 is 14 residues long. V was trimmed by 4 bases and J by 1 base, leaving 10 bases between them. CDR3 loop: CASSSTGGNTEAFF. Here the CDR3 DNA reads TGTGCCAGCAGCTCGACCGGGGGGAACACTGAAGCTTTCTTT.

V gene TRBV7-3 combines with J gene TRBJ2-3; D may be TRBD2 (6 bases). CDR3 length: 15 amino acids. The germline V gene has CDR1 SGHTA and CDR2 FQGTGA. V lost 5 bases to trimming and J lost 1 base, with 13 bases between them. The CDR3 protein is CASSQALARTDTQYF. The CDR3 DNA sequence: TGTGCCAGCAGCCAAGCTCTAGCGCGCACAGATACGCAGTATTTT.

The V and J genes are TRBV7-2 and TRBJ2-7; 9 nucleotides align to TRBD1. This CDR3 is 13 amino acids long. Trimming removed 6 bases from V and 6 bases from J; junction bases left unmatched: 6. Germline values: CDR1 SGHTA, CDR2 FQGNSA. CDR3 protein: CASSRDRDLEQYF. In nucleotides, the CDR3 is TGTGCCAGCAGTCGGGACAGGGATCTCGAGCAGTACTTC.

This clone came up a few times. The chain employs TRBV27 and TRBJ1-2; tentatively, D is TRBD1 (6 bases). The V end was cut by 8 bases, the J end by 6 bases, with 13 bases between. CDR3 length equals 12 residues. Germline CDR1 and CDR2: MNHEY and SMNVEV (reference sequence). The CDR3: CASSLQGNGYTF. For the CDR3, the DNA is TGTGCCAGCTCCCTCCAGGGGAATGGCTACACCTTC.

This sequence joins TRBV7-9 and TRBJ2-1; tentatively, D is TRBD1 (6 bases). The CDR3 covers 14 residues. Germline CDR1 and CDR2: SEHNR and FQNEAQ (reference sequence). V lost 1 base and J lost 11, with 15 bases in between. The DNA of the CDR3 is TGTGCCAGCAGCTTAGTGGGCCGAGGGGGTCAGCAGTTCTTC. It specifies CASSLVGRGGQQFF. The full variable domain, in which reference TRBV7-9 and TRBJ2-1 provide the parts outside the CDR3, is DTGVSQNPRHKITKRGQNVTFRCDPISEHNRLYWYRQTLGQGPEFLTYFQNEAQLEKSRLLSDRFSAERPKGSFSTLEIQRTEQGDSAMYLCASSLVGRGGQQFFGPGTRLTVL.

This clone has more than one count but fewer than ten. The V call is TRBV7-3, the J call TRBJ2-7; D uncertain. The CDR3 totals 13 residues. The ends were cut back, 2 bases at V and 7 bases at J, with 12 bases in the middle. The germline V gene encodes CDR1 SGHTA and CDR2 FQGTGA. CDR3 protein: CASSLHPLEEQYF. The CDR3 DNA follows: TGTGCCAGCAGCTTACATCCCCTTGAGGAGCAGTACTTC.

The V call is TRBV19, the J call TRBJ1-1, with unresolved D. The V and J ends lost 7 bases and 2 bases respectively, with 5 bases between them. The CDR3 totals 11 residues. Germline V gives CDR1 LNHDA, CDR2 SQIVND (reference sequence). In nucleotides, the CDR3 is TGTGCCAGTACCCGAAACACTGAAGCTTTCTTT. Its protein is CASTRNTEAFF.

The rearrangement uses TRBV5-1 and TRBJ2-2; D unclear. The CDR3 is made up of 15 amino acids. Per the germline V gene, CDR1 is SGHRS and CDR2 is YFSETQ. Trimming stripped 0 bases from V and 6 bases from J, with 12 bases between. CDR3 loop: CASSLVPDFSGELFF. The CDR3 DNA reads TGCGCCAGCAGCTTGGTCCCGGATTTCTCCGGGGAGCTGTTTTTT. Full variable domain (remainder filled in from reference TRBV5-1 and TRBJ2-2): KAGVTQTPRYLIKTRGQQVTLSCSPISGHRSVSWYQQTPGQGLQFLFEYFSETQRNKGNFPGRFSGRQFSNSRSEMNVSTLELGDSALYLCASSLVPDFSGELFFGEGSRLTVL.

For the CDR3, the DNA is TGTGCCAGCAGCATTCAACAAAACTCCTACGAGCAGTACTTC. Translation: CASSIQQNSYEQYF. The chain uses TRBV11-3 and TRBJ2-7; D is ambiguous. This CDR3 spans 14 amino acids. Trimming pared 5 bases from V and 0 bases from J, leaving 11 bases between. Germline V gives CDR1 SGHNT, CDR2 YENEEA. Filled out from reference TRBV11-3 and TRBJ2-7, the complete variable domain reads EAGVVQSPRYKIIEKKQPVAFWCNPISGHNTLYWYLQNLGQGPELLIRYENEEAVDDSQLPKDRFSAERLKGVDSTLKIQPAELGDSAVYLCASSIQQNSYEQYFGPGTRLTVT.

The chain links TRBV5-4 to TRBJ2-2, with 9 bases lining up with TRBD1. Germline V gene lookup returns CDR1 SGHNT and CDR2 YYREEE (reference sequence). With 2 bases clipped from V and 7 bases from J, the junction kept 3 bases outside the gene matches. The CDR3 is 14 amino acids. CDR3 protein: CASSFTGGSGELFF. DNA for the CDR3: TGTGCCAGCAGCTTCACAGGGGGCAGCGGGGAGCTGTTTTTT. Together with reference TRBV5-4 and TRBJ2-2, the CDR3 gives the full variable domain: ETGVTQSPTHLIKTRGQQVTLRCSSQSGHNTVSWYQQALGQGPQFIFQYYREEENGRGNFPPRFSGLQFPNYSSELNVNALELDDSALYLCASSFTGGSGELFFGEGSRLTVL.

This clone is classed as medium-sized (0.01 to 0.1%). The chain couples TRBV7-3 to TRBJ1-2; D is perhaps TRBD1 (6 bases). The germline V gene has CDR1 SGHTA and CDR2 FQGTGA. Between the trimmed V and J ends, which lost 5 bases and 8 bases, there was a span of 15 bases. This CDR3 is built from 13 residues. The DNA of the CDR3 is TGTGCCAGCAGCCTCTCCAGGGGACGAGGCTACACCTTC. It codes for CASSLSRGRGYTF.

The gene calls are TRBV5-1 and TRBJ2-5; weak D call: TRBD2 (6 bases). Per the germline V gene, CDR1 is SGHRS and CDR2 is YFSETQ. The CDR3 totals 14 residues. V shed 0 bases and J shed 5 bases, with 11 bases lying between them. DNA for the CDR3: TGCGCCAGCAGCTTGGATGCGGGACGGGAGACCCAGTACTTC. It yields the protein CASSLDAGRETQYF.

The chain combines TRBV6-1 with TRBJ1-1; D not resolved. CDR1 and CDR2 from the germline V gene are MNHNS and SASEGT. Trimming removed 0 bases at V and 0 bases at J, with 8 bases between. This CDR3 contains 15 residues. The CDR3 DNA reads TGTGCCAGCAGTGAAGCTGTTGCACTGAACACTGAAGCTTTCTTT. Its translation: CASSEAVALNTEAFF.

This chain links TRBV28 with TRBJ1-2; no reliable D call. The CDR3 runs to 13 residues. The germline V gene has CDR1 MDHEN and CDR2 SYDVKM. V gave up 7 bases and J gave up 1 base, with 10 bases separating them. CDR3 nucleotides: TGTGCCAGCACCCCCCGCGGTAACTATGGCTACACCTTC. It translates to CASTPRGNYGYTF.

The V gene is TRBV6-1, the J gene TRBJ1-2, with a weak D call TRBD1 (6 bases). This CDR3 is 15 amino acids long. Trimming removed 3 bases from V and 2 bases from J, with 13 bases in between. Germline CDR1 is MNHNS and CDR2 is SASEGT. DNA of the CDR3: TGTGCCAGCAGTGATAGGACAGCTGGAAACTATGGCTACACCTTC. Translating it yields CASSDRTAGNYGYTF.

The chain couples TRBV28 to TRBJ1-2, with D tentatively TRBD1 (5 bases). CDR3 length: 15 amino acids. The germline CDR1 and CDR2 sequences are MDHEN and SYDVKM. Trimming stripped 5 bases from V and 5 bases from J, with 18 bases between. The CDR3 protein is CASSLTAPMGYGYTF. Written as DNA, the CDR3 is TGTGCCAGCAGTCTGACAGCGCCTATGGGGTATGGCTACACCTTC.

The chain uses TRBV25-1 and TRBJ2-7; 11 bases are shared with TRBD2. J was trimmed by 5 bases and V by 6 bases; bases with no gene match: 6. Germline CDR1 reads MGHDK; CDR2 reads SYGVNS. The CDR3 runs to 14 residues. The chain's CDR3 is CASSELAGAHEQYF. As DNA, the CDR3 is TGTGCCAGCAGCGAACTAGCGGGAGCCCACGAGCAGTACTTC.

With respect to this clone: A much larger clone differs by one base, so this may be a read error. The rearrangement uses TRBV30 and TRBJ1-1; 8 bases align to TRBD1. This CDR3 spans 17 amino acids. The germline gives CDR1 GTSNPN, CDR2 SVGIG (reference sequence). The V gene end was trimmed by 0 bases and the J gene end by 1 base; junction bases not matched to a gene: 10. CDR3 coding DNA: TGTGCCTGGAGTGTACATGCGACAGGGGCAAAGAACACTGAAGCTTTCTTT. Translated, it gives CAWSVHATGAKNTEAFF.

This clone appeared once. The chain recombines TRBV7-2 with TRBJ2-7, with D hard to call. The CDR3 covers 13 residues. The germline V gene encodes CDR1 SGHTA and CDR2 FQGNSA. The V end was cut by 2 bases, the J end by 4 bases, with 9 bases between. CDR3 amino acids: CASSLQQLYEQYF. The CDR3 coding sequence is TGTGCCAGCAGCTTACAACAGCTGTACGAGCAGTACTTC.

The chain links TRBV18 to TRBJ1-5; D is possibly TRBD1 (6 bases). V lost 8 bases to trimming and J lost 3 bases, with 11 bases between them. The germline gives CDR1 KGHSH, CDR2 LQKENI. The CDR3 runs to 13 residues. CDR3 coding DNA: TGTGCCAGCACCCGACAGGTCAATCAGCCCCAGCATTTT. The encoded protein is CASTRQVNQPQHF.

This clone appeared a few times. The chain has TRBV2 and TRBJ2-7; either TRBD1 or TRBD2 may supply D (6 bases each). The V gene lost 7 bases and the J gene lost 0 bases, with 16 bases spanning the gap. This CDR3 has 15 residues. CDR1 and CDR2 (germline): SNHLY, FYNNEI. The CDR3 DNA follows: TGTGCCAGCAATGGACAGTCGACTAGCTCCTACGAGCAGTACTTC. Translation: CASNGQSTSSYEQYF.